These 16 T cell receptor beta chains came from one sample sequenced in a study of neurological immune-mediated disorders. One entry per CDR3 protein, called by TCRdb with MiXCR from the 5' RACE reads. The sample has about 55,000 distinct CDR3 sequences, about 4.2% seen once. Source material: PBMCs. The receptors derive from a man aged 50 or older with multiple sclerosis.

The table lists this clonotype with many counts. The chain employs TRBV20-1 and TRBJ2-7; 10 positions match TRBD1. The V gene end was trimmed by 2 bases and the J gene end by 6 bases; junction bases not matched to a gene: 4. CDR1 is DFQATT and CDR2 is SNEGSKA in the germline V gene (reference sequence). The length of the CDR3 is 13 residues. The CDR3 region is CSARRGTGVEQYF. As DNA, the CDR3 is TGCAGTGCTAGAAGAGGGACAGGGGTCGAGCAGTACTTC.

This clonotype was counted at least ten times. This chain links TRBV29-1 with TRBJ2-1; the match to TRBD1 covers 9 bases. This CDR3 spans 14 amino acids. Losses at the gene ends were 6 bases for V and 4 bases for J; bases not matched to a gene: 7. CDR1 SQVTM and CDR2 ANQGSEA come from the germline V gene. The CDR3 region has the DNA TGCAGCGTCGAGGACAGGGGAAGTTACAATGAGCAGTTCTTC. This sequence encodes CSVEDRGSYNEQFF.

The chain employs TRBV7-9 and TRBJ2-7, with a possible D match to TRBD2 (6 bases). The V gene lost 4 bases and the J gene lost 2 bases, with 27 bases spanning the gap. The CDR3 loop spans 19 amino acids. Germline values: CDR1 SEHNR, CDR2 FQNEAQ (reference sequence). The CDR3 coding sequence is TGTGCCAGCAGCTACCGGGGGAGAGAGGATCCCAGGACAACCTACGAGCAGTACTTC. This sequence encodes CASSYRGREDPRTTYEQYF. The full variable domain, in which reference TRBV7-9 and TRBJ2-7 provide the parts outside the CDR3, is DTGVSQNPRHKITKRGQNVTFRCDPISEHNRLYWYRQTLGQGPEFLTYFQNEAQLEKSRLLSDRFSAERPKGSFSTLEIQRTEQGDSAMYLCASSYRGREDPRTTYEQYFGPGTRLTVT.

The sample holds many counts of this clonotype. CDR3 sequence: CASSLAGSADTQYF. The CDR3 DNA reads as TGCGCCAGCAGCTTGGCTGGGTCCGCAGATACGCAGTATTTT. This sequence joins TRBV5-1 and TRBJ2-3; unclear D gene. The ends were cut back, 0 bases at V and 4 bases at J, with 9 bases in the middle. Per germline, CDR1 SGHRS and CDR2 YFSETQ. CDR3 length: 14 residues. The full variable domain, with the rest looked up from reference TRBV5-1 and TRBJ2-3, is KAGVTQTPRYLIKTRGQQVTLSCSPISGHRSVSWYQQTPGQGLQFLFEYFSETQRNKGNFPGRFSGRQFSNSRSEMNVSTLELGDSALYLCASSLAGSADTQYFGPGTRLTVL.

This clonotype has ten or more counts. This chain links TRBV28 with TRBJ2-3; D unclear. From germline, CDR1 is MDHEN and CDR2 SYDVKM. V lost 4 bases to trimming and J lost 6 bases, with 11 bases between them. This CDR3 is built from 13 residues. For the CDR3, the DNA is TGTGCCAGCAGTTCCGCCTCCTTTGATACGCAGTATTTT. Its protein product is CASSSASFDTQYF.

This clonotype came up many times. The chain has TRBV27 and TRBJ2-7, with D possibly being TRBD1 (6 bases). This CDR3 comprises 11 residues. V was cut by 5 bases and J by 6 bases, with 8 bases left in between. Per the germline V gene, CDR1 is MNHEY and CDR2 is SMNVEV (reference sequence). The CDR3 reads CASSTGSEQYF. Written as DNA, the CDR3 is TGTGCCAGCAGTACAGGGTCCGAGCAGTACTTC.

This clonotype was seen a few times. The chain employs TRBV12-3 or TRBV12-4 and TRBJ1-1; D unresolved. Deletions cut 4 bases from V and 7 bases from J, with 16 bases between. There are 14 residues in the CDR3. CDR3 DNA sequence: TGTGCCAGCAGTTCTCGGGAAAGTAAGATTGAAGCTTTCTTT. Its translation is CASSSRESKIEAFF.

The V call is TRBV5-1, the J call TRBJ2-5, with 13 bases matching TRBD2. This CDR3 spans 16 amino acids. Germline CDR1 SGHRS, CDR2 YFSETQ. J was trimmed by 5 bases and V by 4 bases; bases with no gene match: 8. CDR3 sequence (DNA): TGCGCCAGCAGCATAACTAGCGGGAGGGCCTCGGAGACCCAGTACTTC. It translates to CASSITSGRASETQYF. The whole variable domain, filled in from reference TRBV5-1 and TRBJ2-5, reads KAGVTQTPRYLIKTRGQQVTLSCSPISGHRSVSWYQQTPGQGLQFLFEYFSETQRNKGNFPGRFSGRQFSNSRSEMNVSTLELGDSALYLCASSITSGRASETQYFGPGTRLLVL.

Points on this clonotype: This CDR3 is missing its conserved last phenylalanine or tryptophan, likely due to a read error. This chain connects TRBV10-3 to TRBJ2-3; TRBD2 matches 8 bases. J gave up 0 bases and V 10 bases, and 6 bases lay outside the gene matches. CDR3 length: 14 amino acids. Germline loops: CDR1 ENHRY, CDR2 SYGVKD. The CDR3 reads CATLAGLSTDTQYY. For the CDR3, the DNA is TGTGCCACCTTAGCGGGGCTCAGCACAGATACGCAGTATTAT.

This clonotype was counted ten times or more. The genes are TRBV5-1 and TRBJ1-2; 8 bases fit TRBD1. CDR3 length: 14 residues. The ends lost 3 bases at V and 8 bases at J; junction bases unmatched: 9. CDR1 SGHRS and CDR2 YFSETQ come from the germline V gene. CDR3 nucleotides: TGCGCCAGCAGCTCCTCGGACAGGGTGGGCGGCTACACCTTC. Encoded protein: CASSSSDRVGGYTF.

This clonotype was recorded many times. The rearrangement joins TRBV5-5 to TRBJ2-7; D not certain. This CDR3 spans 13 amino acids. Germline values: CDR1 SGHKS, CDR2 YYEKEE (reference sequence). V was trimmed by 7 bases and J by 3 bases, leaving 14 bases between them. CDR3 sequence reads: CASAMGPFYEQYF. The CDR3, as DNA: TGTGCCAGCGCCATGGGCCCTTTCTACGAGCAGTACTTC.

Many counts were recorded for this clonotype. The V gene is TRBV27, the J gene TRBJ1-5; D is uncertain. CDR3 length equals 13 residues. The ends were cut back, 4 bases at V and 5 bases at J, with 9 bases in the middle. Germline lookup yields CDR1 MNHEY and CDR2 SMNVEV (reference sequence). CDR3 amino acids: CASSSMGYQPQHF. CDR3 DNA: TGTGCCAGCAGTTCAATGGGTTATCAGCCCCAGCATTTT.

This clonotype is a singleton in its sample. This sequence joins TRBV10-2 and TRBJ2-1; tentatively, D is TRBD2 (5 bases). This CDR3 has 14 amino acids. Germline V gives CDR1 WSHSY, CDR2 SAAADI. Between the trimmed V and J ends, which lost 4 bases and 5 bases, there was a span of 12 bases. For the CDR3, the DNA is TGCGCCAGCAGTGTGGAGCGGAGCCACAATGAGCAGTTCTTC. Its translation is CASSVERSHNEQFF.

This clonotype was detected many times. This chain connects TRBV2 to TRBJ2-3; 7 nucleotides align to TRBD1. V shed 6 bases, J shed 2 bases, and the junction held 8 bases outside the gene matches. The germline V gene has CDR1 SNHLY and CDR2 FYNNEI. The CDR3 is made up of 15 amino acids. This CDR3 is CASSSGTDPTDTQYF. CDR3 nucleotide sequence: TGTGCCAGCAGCTCCGGGACAGACCCCACAGATACGCAGTATTTT.

The chain recombines TRBV6-6 with TRBJ2-1; a weak D match, TRBD2 (7 bases). CDR1 is MNHNY, CDR2 SVGAGI, per germline (reference sequence). The CDR3 runs 18 residues. The V gene lost 2 bases and the J gene lost 4 bases, with 21 bases spanning the gap. The CDR3 DNA is TGTGCCAGCAGTTACAGTATCTTGTCGGGGGGCGATTACAATGAGCAGTTCTTC. Amino acid sequence: CASSYSILSGGDYNEQFF.

This clonotype has at least ten counts. This chain links TRBV14 with TRBJ2-7; weak D call: TRBD1 (6 bases). The CDR3 consists of 14 residues. Trimming removed 4 bases from V and 5 bases from J, with 15 bases in between. Germline CDR1 reads SGHDN; CDR2 reads FVKESK. CDR3 sequence: CASSLIPGADEQYF. The DNA for the CDR3 is TGTGCCAGCAGCCTAATCCCAGGGGCGGACGAGCAGTACTTC.